A selection of T cell receptor beta chains follows, all from one sample in a study of blood T cells in healthy people across ages. TCRdb re-called the 5' RACE reads through MiXCR, storing one row per CDR3 protein. The sample records around 1,800,000 distinct CDR3 sequences, approximately 39% being singletons. Sequenced input: blood. These TCRs come from a human donor in good health. The CDR3 runs from the conserved cysteine through the conserved F or W. Each record gives: V gene, CDR3 length, J gene, D gene, clone size, CDR3 protein, CDR3 DNA. D genes are given only for firm matches. Clone size is stated in some rows and not others, as once, few, many or a class when expanded.

>TRBV7-3|15|TRBJ1-4|TRBD1|-
CASSQTGVQGEKLFF
TGTGCCAGCAGCCAAACAGGGGTACAAGGTGAAAAACTGTTTTTT
>TRBV11-2|15|TRBJ2-1|TRBD2|-
CASSWTSGGAGKQFF
TGTGCCAGCAGCTGGACTAGCGGGGGGGCCGGAAAGCAGTTCTTC
>TRBV6-2/TRBV6-3|12|TRBJ2-7|-|-
CASSFKVYEQYF
TGTGCCAGCAGTTTCAAGGTATACGAGCAGTACTTC
>TRBV25-1|14|TRBJ2-5|-|many
CASSESGAWETQYF
TGTGCCAGCAGTGAATCCGGGGCGTGGGAGACCCAGTACTTC
>TRBV5-1|14|TRBJ2-1|TRBD1|few
CASSQMTGDNEQFF
TGCGCCAGCAGCCAAATGACAGGGGACAATGAGCAGTTCTTC
>TRBV3-1|17|TRBJ2-7|-|-
CASSTRSGGTGSYEQYF
TGTGCCAGCAGCACTAGAAGCGGGGGGACAGGGAGCTACGAGCAGTACTTC
>TRBV6-1|11|TRBJ2-3|-|-
CASRDGDTQYF
TGTGCCAGCAGGGACGGCGATACGCAGTATTTT
>TRBV7-2|13|TRBJ2-5|-|few
CASSLGRTETQYF
TGTGCCAGCAGCTTAGGTCGAACGGAGACCCAGTACTTC
>TRBV6-6|16|TRBJ2-5|-|-
CASSYGRDIYLETQYF
TGTGCCAGCAGTTACGGGAGGGACATCTACTTAGAGACCCAGTACTTC
>TRBV7-2|18|TRBJ2-3|TRBD2|few
CASSLFLPRGGSTDTQYF
TGTGCCAGCAGCTTATTCCTCCCGCGGGGGGGAAGCACAGATACGCAGTATTTT
>TRBV10-3|13|TRBJ2-1|-|-
CAIRHVDNNEQFF
TGTGCCATCAGACACGTCGACAACAATGAGCAGTTCTTC
>TRBV28|11|TRBJ2-7|-|-
CASATQSEQYF
TGTGCCAGCGCTACGCAGAGCGAGCAGTACTTC
>TRBV20-1|14|TRBJ2-5|-|few
CSARAGLVGETQYF
TGCAGTGCTAGAGCCGGCTTAGTCGGAGAGACCCAGTACTTC
>TRBV20-1|15|TRBJ2-5|-|-
CSARDPRSGQETQYF
TGCAGTGCTAGAGATCCTAGGAGCGGCCAAGAGACCCAGTACTTC
>TRBV28|13|TRBJ1-5|-|-
CATMRQDNQPQHF
TGTGCCACCATGCGACAGGACAATCAGCCCCAGCATTTT
>TRBV6-1|15|TRBJ2-7|-|-
CASSDLRQATYEQYF
TGTGCCAGCAGTGACCTAAGACAGGCGACCTACGAGCAGTACTTC
>TRBV4-1|12|TRBJ1-1|-|few
CASSHGLPEAFF
TGCGCCAGCAGCCACGGGTTGCCTGAAGCTTTCTTT
>TRBV9|14|TRBJ1-2|-|-
CASSVDPSSNGYTF
TGTGCCAGCAGCGTAGACCCTAGCTCCAATGGCTACACCTTC
>TRBV11-2|15|TRBJ2-7|-|few
CASSAQDRISYEQYF
TGTGCCAGCAGCGCCCAGGACAGAATCTCCTACGAGCAGTACTTC
>TRBV20-1|12|TRBJ1-2|-|few
CSAAGEKDGYTF
TGCAGTGCTGCGGGAGAGAAGGATGGCTACACCTTC
>TRBV28|14|TRBJ2-3|TRBD1|few
CASLTRTGTDTQYF
TGTGCCAGCCTCACCAGGACAGGGACAGATACGCAGTATTTT
>TRBV12-3/TRBV12-4|15|TRBJ2-3|TRBD2|few
CASHTSGGAPDTQYF
TGTGCCAGCCACACCAGCGGGGGGGCCCCAGATACGCAGTATTTT
>TRBV12-3/TRBV12-4|15|TRBJ1-2|TRBD1|few
CASRGTEGWTVGYTF
TGTGCCAGCAGGGGGACAGAGGGCTGGACTGTTGGCTACACCTTC
>TRBV7-3|16|TRBJ2-3|TRBD2|-
CASSLGGLAGVDTQYF
TGTGCCAGCAGCTTAGGGGGACTAGCGGGGGTAGATACGCAGTATTTT
>TRBV20-1|14|TRBJ2-1|-|-
CSAARDWGHNEQFF
TGCAGTGCGGCCCGAGACTGGGGGCACAATGAGCAGTTCTTC
>TRBV27|13|TRBJ2-1|TRBD1|-
CAGLQGDVREQFF
TGTGCCGGTTTACAGGGGGACGTGAGGGAGCAGTTCTTC
>TRBV7-3|17|TRBJ2-5|TRBD2|-
CASSPLLKLAGQETQYF
TGTGCCAGCAGCCCCCTTCTTAAGCTAGCGGGGCAAGAGACCCAGTACTTC
>TRBV7-8|14|TRBJ2-5|-|-
CASSLVGLAETQYF
TGTGCCAGCAGCTTAGTCGGCCTAGCGGAGACCCAGTACTTC
>TRBV7-9|15|TRBJ2-7|-|-
CASSLVAGTVYEQYF
TGTGCCAGCAGCTTAGTAGCAGGGACTGTGTACGAGCAGTACTTC
>TRBV3-1|16|TRBJ2-1|TRBD2|-
CASSQDLLAGGNEQFF
TGTGCCAGCAGCCAAGATCTGCTAGCGGGGGGGAATGAGCAGTTCTTC
>TRBV7-9|12|TRBJ1-1|-|-
CASSFGTYEAFF
TGTGCCAGCAGCTTTGGGACCTATGAAGCTTTCTTT
>TRBV7-2|14|TRBJ2-4|TRBD2|few
CASSPIAGAVEQYF
TGTGCCAGCAGCCCAATAGCGGGGGCCGTTGAGCAGTACTTC
>TRBV7-9|17|TRBJ2-1|TRBD2|-
CASSYSGGGASYNEQFF
TGTGCCAGCAGCTATAGTGGCGGGGGGGCATCCTACAATGAGCAGTTCTTC
>TRBV21-1|14|TRBJ2-5|-|-
CASSKVGGQETQYF
TGTGCCAGCAGCAAAGTGGGGGGCCAAGAGACCCAGTACTTC
>TRBV5-1|15|TRBJ2-7|-|-
CASSLTRDGIYEQYF
TGCGCCAGCAGCCTAACCCGGGACGGGATCTACGAGCAGTACTTC
>TRBV20-1|12|TRBJ2-1|-|few
CSARVAINEQFF
TGCAGTGCTAGAGTGGCTATCAATGAGCAGTTCTTC
>TRBV3-1|15|TRBJ2-2|-|-
CASSQYEGVPGELFF
TGTGCCAGCAGCCAATACGAAGGGGTCCCCGGGGAGCTGTTTTTT